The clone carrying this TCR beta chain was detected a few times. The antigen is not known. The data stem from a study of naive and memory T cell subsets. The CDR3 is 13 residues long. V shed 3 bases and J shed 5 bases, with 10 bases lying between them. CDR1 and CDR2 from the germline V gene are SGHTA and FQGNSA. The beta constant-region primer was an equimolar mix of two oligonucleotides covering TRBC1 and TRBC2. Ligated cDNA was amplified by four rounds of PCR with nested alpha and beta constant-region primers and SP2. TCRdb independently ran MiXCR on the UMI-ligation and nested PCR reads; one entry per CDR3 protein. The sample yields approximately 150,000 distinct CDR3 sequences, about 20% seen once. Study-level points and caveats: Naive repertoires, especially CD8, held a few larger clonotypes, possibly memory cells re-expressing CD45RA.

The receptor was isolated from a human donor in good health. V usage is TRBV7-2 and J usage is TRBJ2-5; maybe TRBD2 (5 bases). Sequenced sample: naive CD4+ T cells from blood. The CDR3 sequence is CASSLSGFETQYF. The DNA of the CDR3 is TGTGCCAGCAGCTTGTCGGGGTTTGAGACCCAGTACTTC.